The rows below give T cell receptor beta chains drawn from one sample of a study of cytomegalovirus exposure and HLA in healthy donors. The method was immunoSEQ multiplex PCR; TCRdb's version includes in-frame clones alone and lacks a portion of them. The sample holds some 94,000 clones, about 77% seen once. Source material: PBMCs. The receptors were sampled from a man aged 35 to 55 in good health and CMV-seronegative. CDR3s include the opening cysteine and the closing phenylalanine or tryptophan. D genes are given only for firm matches. The size entry is marked missing in some rows and otherwise reads once, few, many or a size class.

DNA,CDR3,size,D,J,V
TGCGCCAGCAGCCAACAGGGTTCACCCCTCCACTTT,CASSQQGSPLHF,once,-,TRBJ1-6,TRBV4-1
TGTGCCAGCAGTGTTGGTGTGGCAGTCAATCAGCCCCAGCATTTT,CASSVGVAVNQPQHF,-,-,TRBJ1-5,TRBV6-1
TGCGCCAGCAGCGCTGGACTAGCGGGAGCCAATGAGCAGTTCTTC,CASSAGLAGANEQFF,-,TRBD2,TRBJ2-1,TRBV5-1
TGTGCCAGTAGTAGGCCGGGACAGGCAACCTACGAGCAGTACTTC,CASSRPGQATYEQYF,once,TRBD1,TRBJ2-7,TRBV19
TGTGCTAGTGGTAAGGGACAGGGGGCCACAGATACGCAATATTTT,CASGKGQGATDTQYF,-,TRBD1,TRBJ2-3,TRBV12-5
TGTGCCAGCAGCGTGACCGGGACTAGCACCAGCACAGATACGCAGTATTTT,CASSVTGTSTSTDTQYF,-,TRBD2,TRBJ2-3,TRBV9
TGTGCCAGCTCACGAACAGGGTCGAACACTGAAGCTTTCTTT,CASSRTGSNTEAFF,few,-,TRBJ1-1,TRBV18
TGTGCCAGTAGTATACTAGACAGGGTTGAAGCTTTCTTT,CASSILDRVEAFF,once,TRBD1,TRBJ1-1,TRBV19
TGTGCCAGCAGCTTGTCCGGAACGGGGAATTCACCCCTCCACTTT,CASSLSGTGNSPLHF,-,-,TRBJ1-6,TRBV5-4
TGTGCCAGCAGCCAGGGGCGGGGGGCGAACACTGAAGCTTTCTTT,CASSQGRGANTEAFF,-,-,TRBJ1-1,TRBV4-2
TGTGCCAGCAGTGAAGCGCGCGGTTCGACAGGGGCGAGCAATGAGCAGTTCTTC,CASSEARGSTGASNEQFF,few,TRBD1,TRBJ2-1,TRBV2
TGTGCCAGCAGCTTAACGATAGCGGGGGGCCCGGGACTCTACAATGAGCAGTTCTTC,CASSLTIAGGPGLYNEQFF,-,TRBD2,TRBJ2-1,TRBV7-3
TGCGCCAGCAGCTTGGCCGGGGATCAGCCCCAGCATTTT,CASSLAGDQPQHF,-,-,TRBJ1-5,TRBV5-1
TGTGCCAGCAAAATTGGACAGGGCAAAGAGACCCAGTACTTC,CASKIGQGKETQYF,-,TRBD1,TRBJ2-5,TRBV6-5
TGTGCCAGCAGCTTAAGCGGGTCACGGGGGGATACGCAGTATTTT,CASSLSGSRGDTQYF,-,-,TRBJ2-3,TRBV7-9
TGTGCCTGGAGACAGAGTGATTATAGCAATCAGCCCCAGCATTTT,CAWRQSDYSNQPQHF,-,-,TRBJ1-5,TRBV30
TGTGCCAGCAGTTACCAAGACAGGGGCGACGAGCAGTACTTC,CASSYQDRGDEQYF,-,TRBD1,TRBJ2-7,TRBV6-6
TGTGCCAGCAGCCTCGACAGGGTACAGCCCCAGCATTTT,CASSLDRVQPQHF,-,TRBD1,TRBJ1-5,TRBV28
TGCGCCAGCAGCTACGGGACTAGCTCCCCTGGGGCCAACGTCCTGACTTTC,CASSYGTSSPGANVLTF,-,TRBD2,TRBJ2-6,TRBV5-1
TGTGCCAGCAGTCAAGGACTAGTGGCAGATACGCAGTATTTT,CASSQGLVADTQYF,-,TRBD2,TRBJ2-3,TRBV5-4
TGTGCCAGCAGTGACCTGGCGGGATGGCAGTTCTTC,CASSDLAGWQFF,-,-,TRBJ2-1,TRBV6-1
TGTGCCAGCACCAACCGAGGGATGACTGAAGCTTTCTTT,CASTNRGMTEAFF,-,-,TRBJ1-1,TRBV25-1
TGCGCCAGCAGCTTGGTCCCGGGACAAAGCTCCTACGAGCAGTACTTC,CASSLVPGQSSYEQYF,-,-,TRBJ2-7,TRBV5-1
TGTGCCAGCAGCCCCGGGCGAGGGCAGGGGATTTTCGGAAACACCATATATTTT,CASSPGRGQGIFGNTIYF,once,-,TRBJ1-3,TRBV11-2
TGCGCCAGCAGCCCCTTACCCGGGACACCGGGTAGCTACGAGCAGTACTTC,CASSPLPGTPGSYEQYF,-,-,TRBJ2-7,TRBV5-1
TGTGCCAGCAGCTTCAGGGCAGAGGAAGAAAAACTGTTTTTT,CASSFRAEEEKLFF,-,-,TRBJ1-4,TRBV7-9
TGTGCCAGCAGCTTGCGACAGGTCAACACAGATACGCAGTATTTT,CASSLRQVNTDTQYF,once,-,TRBJ2-3,TRBV5-4
TGTGCCAGCAGTAGGACTAGCGGGGGCCTCACAGATACGCAGTATTTT,CASSRTSGGLTDTQYF,-,TRBD2,TRBJ2-3,TRBV7-3
TGTGCCACCAGCAGAGATCATCGGTTCGTTCTAGATGGCTACACCTTC,CATSRDHRFVLDGYTF,once,-,TRBJ1-2,TRBV15
TGTGCCAGCAGTTCAATAGCGGGAGGCACAGATACGCAGTATTTT,CASSSIAGGTDTQYF,-,TRBD2,TRBJ2-3,TRBV7-9
TGTGCCAGCAGCTTAAGTGGGGGGAGGAACACTGAAGCTTTCTTT,CASSLSGGRNTEAFF,-,-,TRBJ1-1,TRBV11-2
TGTGCCAGCAGCTTCGGGACTAGCGAAGAGACCCAGTACTTC,CASSFGTSEETQYF,-,TRBD2,TRBJ2-5,TRBV9
TGCAGCTCCACAGGGGTAGACACCGGGGAGCTGTTTTTT,CSSTGVDTGELFF,-,TRBD1,TRBJ2-2,TRBV29-1
TGTGCCAGCAGTTTCTCGGGACAGGGGGCGAGTGGCTTC,CASSFSGQGASGF,-,TRBD1,TRBJ1-2,TRBV6-1
TGTGCCAGCAGCCCTAAGCAGGCAGGCCTGAGCTCCTATAATTCACCCCTCCACTTT,CASSPKQAGLSSYNSPLHF,-,-,TRBJ1-6,TRBV7-9
TGTGCCGGCACCTGGACAGGGAACACTGAAGCTTTCTTT,CAGTWTGNTEAFF,-,TRBD1,TRBJ1-1,TRBV14
TGCGCCAGCAGCCCCGACAGCTATAGCAATCAGCCCCAGCATTTT,CASSPDSYSNQPQHF,-,-,TRBJ1-5,TRBV4-1
TGTGCCGGCATAAGGGGCTCGAGTACGCAGTATTTT,CAGIRGSSTQYF,-,-,TRBJ2-3,TRBV2
TGTGCCACCAGCAGAGACCTCTCCTACGAGCAGTACTTC,CATSRDLSYEQYF,-,-,TRBJ2-7,TRBV15
TGTGCCAGCAGCTTACCCAGGGCTGTCAATCAGCCCCAGCATTTT,CASSLPRAVNQPQHF,-,-,TRBJ1-5,TRBV5-4
TGTGCCAGCAGCCCGGACTCCAATGAGCAGTTCTTC,CASSPDSNEQFF,few,-,TRBJ2-1,TRBV28
TGTGCCTGGAAGCCGGACAGAAGCAATCAGCCCCAGCATTTT,CAWKPDRSNQPQHF,few,-,TRBJ1-5,TRBV30
TGCGCCAGCAGTTTTAGAGGGGCGGGATATGCGGACACTGAAGCTTTCTTT,CASSFRGAGYADTEAFF,few,-,TRBJ1-1,TRBV5-1
TGTGCCAGCATCCCCGAGGTGGGTTGGGGCCAGCCCCAGCATTTT,CASIPEVGWGQPQHF,once,-,TRBJ1-5,TRBV6-5
TGCGCCAGCAGCTACGGGGCGACAGGGGTTTATGAGACCCAGTACTTC,CASSYGATGVYETQYF,-,TRBD1,TRBJ2-5,TRBV5-1
TGTGCCAGCAGCTTAAGCGCGGGGGGGCGAGAGACCCAGTACTTC,CASSLSAGGRETQYF,-,TRBD2,TRBJ2-5,TRBV7-2
TGTGCCAGCAGCACCGGGAGGGGGGGCACAAACATTCAGTACTTC,CASSTGRGGTNIQYF,-,TRBD2,TRBJ2-4,TRBV7-2
TGCGCCAGCAGCCGTACCGGGACAGGGAGCTCCTACGAGCAGTACTTC,CASSRTGTGSSYEQYF,-,TRBD1,TRBJ2-7,TRBV4-1
TGTGCCAGCAGCCCCGGTGGACTAGTGCTCGGGACCCAGTACTTC,CASSPGGLVLGTQYF,-,TRBD2,TRBJ2-5,TRBV7-6
TGTGCCAGCAGCGGACAGGGCGGTGGAAACACCATATATTTT,CASSGQGGGNTIYF,-,TRBD1,TRBJ1-3,TRBV6-5
TGTGCCAGCAGCCCGCGGGGGGGCAAAGAGACCCAGTACTTC,CASSPRGGKETQYF,-,TRBD2,TRBJ2-5,TRBV7-3
TGTGCCAGCGCGTTTAATCTAGGTGAAAAACTGTTTTTT,CASAFNLGEKLFF,few,-,TRBJ1-4,TRBV2